The TCR beta chain under discussion was sequenced for a study of OX40 agonist ivuxolimab in advanced cancers. Study-wide results and limits: CD4+ and CD8+ blood T cells expanded clonally by week 6 at 0.1 to 3.0 mg/kg. Expanded clones were, on average, more numerous among CD8+ T cells than CD4+.

Germline lookup yields CDR1 MNHNY and CDR2 SVGAGI (reference sequence). The CDR3 runs 13 residues. The V end was cut by 8 bases, the J end by 6 bases, with 16 bases between. Samples of blood were obtained at baseline, on cycle 4 day 1, and on cycle 7 day 1. Profiled with immunoSEQ multiplex PCR; TCRdb holds only in-frame clones, not every one. The sample shows 25,000 to 30,000 clones, 80% to 90% of them seen only once. Turning to this clone: Its antigen is still unknown.

This receptor was identified in an adult with an advanced solid tumor such as melanoma, head and neck, liver or kidney cancer. The genes are TRBV6-6 and TRBJ1-2; D may be TRBD1 (6 bases). The source was CD4+ or CD8+ T cells sorted from blood, collected in a trial of the OX40 agonist ivuxolimab. The CDR3 region has the DNA TGTGCCAGCTCCTGGGGGGGCCCCGATGGCTACACCTTC. It codes for CASSWGGPDGYTF.